This TCR beta chain originates from a study of response to subunit inactivated influenza vaccine. In the case of this clonotype: The antigen remains unidentified.

Trimming took 3 bases from V and 4 from J; bases not matched to a gene: 10. CDR1 is DFQATT and CDR2 is SNEGSKA in the germline V gene (reference sequence). CDR3 length: 15 amino acids. MiXCR, applied by TCRdb to the RT-PCR reads, yields one record per CDR3 protein. Among roughly 180,000 distinct CDR3 sequences listed, approximately 9.2% were seen once. Findings of the study overall: The authors suggested that few new T cells are recruited per seasonal influenza vaccination.

The source of this sequence is a man aged 45-65 years who received an inactivated influenza vaccine. The material was non-naive T cells sorted from PBMCs, obtained on the day of vaccination. The J gene is TRBJ2-5, the V gene TRBV20-1, with TRBD1 identical over 8 bases. The CDR3 sequence is CSARTLQGTGETQYF. The CDR3 nucleotides read TGCAGTGCTAGGACGCTACAGGGGACAGGAGAGACCCAGTACTTC.